This TCR beta chain originates from a study of cytomegalovirus exposure and HLA in healthy donors (dated by TCRdb to 2015 to 2018). Concerning the study at large: An earlier analysis of roughly 500 of the donors reported more than 250 Gb of sequence data and around 120 million unique TCR beta sequences from about 179 million T cells. Donor age, sex, ethnicity and CMV serostatus were compiled together with the repertoire data. The study aimed to test whether cataloging public T cell receptors could reveal signatures of past pathogen exposure. Across about 380 genotyped donors of the cohort, an average of approximately 240,000 unique TCR beta nucleotide sequences per donor were sequenced, and 15% to 20% of those sequences were non-productive. Genome-wide SNP genotypes for about 65% of the 666 donors were used in a later genetic analysis, which treated that subset as a discovery cohort. Of the approximately 400 genotyped donors, over 80% were placed in the genetic ancestry cluster associated with self-reported Caucasian donors. The number of donors typed differed by locus, with about 620-630 for A, B, C, DRB1 and DQB1, around 500 for DQA1, 600 to 610 for DPA1, and some 450 for DPB1. The T cell repertoires of about 700 subjects were profiled by immunosequencing and related to cytomegalovirus serostatus. HLA typing included class I and class II loci at four-digit resolution. Roughly 310 gigabases of sequencing data and approximately 85 million unique TCR sequences were included in an early release covering roughly 600 HLA-typed donors. Rather than using new phenotypic data, the later analysis identified candidate immune exposures from TCR beta sequences and from how often those sequences occurred across donors. Every repertoire in the discovery cohort had been generated on one and the same sequencing platform. To predict cytomegalovirus infection status, the study brought together high-throughput TCR immunosequencing, statistical association of individual TCRs with disease status, and machine learning. An earlier analysis of a few hundred of the donors applied high-throughput TCR beta sequencing to assess whether each TCR beta V gene segment acted as functional or pseudogenic. To study patterns of TCR occurrence, a later analysis re-analyzed previously published TCR beta repertoires from 600 to 750 donors and added high-resolution HLA genotyping. In addition to the first cohort of around 670 subjects, a separate validation cohort of 120 different subjects was used. Because of strong linkage in the cohort, a few DR-DQ haplotypes were treated as single units for association and clustering.

The receptor library was made with the immunoSEQ multiplex PCR assay. A mixture of 60 forward primers for TCR Vbeta segments and 13 reverse primers for TCR Jbeta segments was used in the multiplex PCR. A multiplex PCR assay on genomic DNA amplified the CDR3 region of rearranged TCR beta genes. On the Illumina HiSeq System, the amplified TCR beta libraries were sequenced as 87-base-pair reads. As for how the authors treated the data: A later analysis tallied approximately 87 million unique TCR beta chains across the 610 or so repertoires, and about 10 million of those chains were shared by two or more donors. To remove PCR and sequencing errors, raw reads were error-corrected and collapsed into unique sequences using a nearest-neighbor algorithm that merged closely related sequences. V, D and J gene segments were assigned by aligning CDR3 sequences to IMGT reference sequences. For a sequence to be retained, a match of at least six nucleotides was required to both a V gene segment and a J gene segment. A rearrangement counted as productive if the CDR3 had no stop codons and remained in frame with V and J, and every other rearrangement counted as non-productive. Following IMGT convention, CDR3 was defined as the stretch from the second conserved V-encoded cysteine to the conserved J-encoded phenylalanine. Sequences without an unambiguous match to a single V gene segment were excluded from the earlier analysis of 500 to 700 of the donors. In an earlier analysis of approximately 610 of the donors, V segments were called functional above 56.7% productive rearrangements and were called segregating when the between-donor standard deviation exceeded 5%. A statistical classification framework was built for diagnosing cytomegalovirus status from the catalog of TCR beta chain sequences. V and J gene assignment, in a later analysis, came from comparing TCR nucleotide sequences with IMGT/GENE-DB human TR gene sequences. The TCRdist pipeline was used in a later analysis to assign CDR3 sequences and most-parsimonious VDJ recombination scenarios. In a later analysis, each TCR beta chain was defined by its CDR3 amino acid sequence together with its V-gene family, and reads lacking a unique V-gene family were excluded. A later analysis removed 550 to 650 highly shared, low-generation-probability nucleotide sequences to deal with suspected cross-contamination and a sequencing artifact. For each public chain, a later analysis derived a clonal expansion index from normalized ranks of inferred template counts within each repertoire. In a later analysis, generation probabilities were computed with a VDJ recombination model fitted to out-of-frame rearrangements, and the resulting probabilities were checked against IGoR. A later analysis scored TCR-TCR, TCR-HLA and TCR-CMV co-occurrence with hypergeometric tests, applying a repertoire-size bias correction to TCR pairs. In a later analysis, false discovery rates were estimated by permuting HLA or CMV assignments 20 times. In a later analysis, co-occurring TCRs were grouped using DBSCAN, and TCRdist sequence similarity was added for clustering within HLA-allele-positive subsets. Repertoires with fewer than 30,000 or more than 120,000 public chains, plus five repertoires with anomalous nucleotide sharing, were excluded from co-occurrence clustering. TCRdb took over this immuneACCESS table, retaining in-frame rearrangements with V and J assigned. Such tables are incomplete; in checked studies, under half of the missing clones stem from an unresolved V gene, and the remainder is unexplained. For V, J and clone size, that table is used; D and trimming come from the DNA. Within this sample are approximately 200,000 clones, with around 67% of them counted one time only. The ten largest clonotypes hold approximately 3.1% of the sample.

Results the study describes overall, beyond this receptor: A later analysis found that TCR association rates varied across HLA loci, with DRB1 alleles showing the most associated TCRs and HLA-C alleles the fewest. In an earlier analysis of 587 of the donors, most TCR beta V segments were observed in productive rearrangements about 90% or about 30% of the time, broadly matching IMGT annotations. In a later analysis, most CMV-associated TCR beta chains were found to appear HLA-restricted, with HLA associations seemingly driven largely by CMV exposure. The classifier was reported to diagnose cytomegalovirus status with high specificity and sensitivity in both the original and validation cohorts. A later analysis reported that several top co-occurrence clusters appeared linked to parvovirus B19, influenza, CMV and Epstein-Barr virus. The study gave a list of under 200 TCR beta chains associated with cytomegalovirus. The authors suggested that the approach could potentially be extended to other disease states and immunological phenotypes. HLA typing was unavailable for some donors at each locus, so association tests used only the typed subset. Because counts were too low, seventeen rarely observed V segments, including chromosome 9 orphons, were left out of the earlier analysis of approximately 500 of the donors. Only TCR beta chains were sequenced in this cohort, and the absence of alpha or paired-chain data limited detectable features. In a later genetic analysis, fewer N-insertions in productive TCRs were reported among donors in an Asian-associated ancestry cluster than the roughly 670-donor mean. Roughly uniform sequencing depth across donors was assumed in presence/absence analyses, although this assumption may not hold. In a later analysis, HLA-associated TCR beta chains were found to be more clonally expanded and to have lower generation probabilities than equally common non-associated chains. For the cohort, immune exposure information was limited to CMV serostatus. In a later genetic analysis, a missense DCLRE1C variant was associated with V-gene and J-gene trimming of TCR beta chains, and the association was replicated in an independent cohort. A further reported finding was that TCR beta sequences accurately predicted the HLA-A and HLA-B alleles for most subjects in the first cohort. Most TCR sequences were seen in very few donors, while some public TCRs were found in many individuals. In a later analysis, some 17,000 TCR beta sequences were associated with specific HLA alleles at a false discovery rate of 0.05. When HLA alleles, especially DR and DQ, strongly co-occurred, attributing TCR associations to individual alleles was difficult. Linkage disequilibrium might explain the correlated functional status among segregating V segments, but an unknown experimental factor could not be ruled out. The 87-base-pair reads could not distinguish some IMGT-functional V segments, including TRBV6-2 and TRBV6-3, so those segments were excluded. A cluster of highly shared sequence variants was judged likely to be a technical artifact of the sequencing pipeline. In vitro tests confirmed that a few of the cytomegalovirus-associated TCR beta chains recognize cytomegalovirus antigens.

The cohort comprised 670 or so healthy bone marrow donors. All cohort members were sampled while nominally healthy, although unrecorded immune exposures were likely present. The donor tested CMV seropositive, placing the donor among the 250 to 350 seropositive members of the cohort. Every donor gave a peripheral blood sample, and the peripheral blood mononuclear cells from that sample were used for TCR beta sequencing. The Qiagen DNeasy Blood Extraction Kit was used to extract genomic DNA from the blood cell samples. For CDR1 and CDR2, the germline V gene (reference sequence) lists MNHEY and SMNVEV. Relative to germline, V is 2 bases shorter and J is 1 base shorter, with 4 bases between their ends. The CDR3 sequence holds 13 residues, the cysteine and phenylalanine included. Only the CDR3 region is kept as DNA, spanning 39 bases read in frame from base 1. As to this clone: Its antigen is not yet known. Base qualities are not recorded, but no much larger clone differs from it by a single base. Other DNA sequences in this specimen translate into the identical CDR3.

Source material: PBMCs. The rearranged segments are TRBV27 and TRBJ2-3, with the D gene too uncertain to name. The clonotype comes from a woman between 25 and 40 years old in good health and CMV-seropositive. The nucleotide sequence is TGTGCCAGCAGTTTAGGAGGCACAGATACGCAGTATTTT. Translated, it gives CASSLGGTDTQYF.